Below are 19 T cell receptor beta chains sequenced from a single sample in a study of beta chain features in type 1 diabetes. Study-level results: Researchers report that Type 1 diabetes patients had moderately but significantly shorter TCRB CDR3s across all four CD4+ subsets.

For these receptors, no antigen is known. Since all of the isolated RNA was reverse transcribed, expressed TCRB transcripts were what got sequenced. TCRdb keeps only in-frame clones here, not all; method: immunoSEQ multiplex PCR. The sample consists of a few hundred thousand clones, around 9.6% of them appearing once. Sequenced material: central memory CD4+ T cells from blood. The receptors were sampled from a man aged 30-40 years with type 1 diabetes.

This clone appeared a few times. The CDR3 coding sequence is TGTGCCAGCAGCTTGGACGGCTCCTACGAGCAGTACTTC. Translation gives CASSLDGSYEQYF. The chain has TRBV5-6 and TRBJ2-7; no reliable D call. V dropped 0 bases and J dropped 0 bases, with 4 bases sitting between them. The CDR3 runs to 13 residues. Germline V gives CDR1 SGHDT, CDR2 YYEEEE.

The table lists this clone with a few counts. The genes are TRBV5-4 and TRBJ1-2; 7 nucleotides match TRBD1. The V gene end was trimmed by 2 bases and the J gene end by 8 bases; junction bases not matched to a gene: 12. CDR1 and CDR2 from the germline V gene are SGHNT and YYREEE (reference sequence). This CDR3 is built from 15 residues. The CDR3 nucleotides read TGTGCCAGCAGCTTAGAGACAGGGAGATCGTACGGCTACACCTTC. Protein product: CASSLETGRSYGYTF.

This clone was found many times. This chain uses TRBV7-9 with TRBJ1-3; D uncertain. Per germline, CDR1 SEHNR and CDR2 FQNEAQ (reference sequence). Deletions cut 1 base from V and 6 bases from J, with 7 bases between. The CDR3 extends over 13 amino acids. This CDR3 is CASSLVAQNTIYF. CDR3 in DNA: TGTGCCAGCAGCTTAGTGGCCCAAAACACCATATATTTT.

The chain combines TRBV28 with TRBJ1-4; D remains unclear. In germline, CDR1 is MDHEN, CDR2 SYDVKM. V lost 5 bases and J 0 bases, leaving 10 bases between the germline ends. This CDR3 comprises 15 residues. CDR3 loop: CASSQDGATNEKLFF. For the CDR3, the DNA is TGTGCCAGCAGTCAGGATGGGGCAACTAATGAAAAACTGTTTTTT.

There are a few counts of this clone. This chain joins TRBV6-5 and TRBJ2-6; tentative D call: TRBD1 (6 bases). The CDR3 covers 15 residues. V was trimmed by 4 bases and J by 2 bases, leaving 9 bases between them. Germline V CDR1 and CDR2: MNHEY, SVGAGI. The CDR3 reads CASSLRGTGANVLTF. The DNA of the CDR3 is TGTGCCAGCAGTTTAAGGGGGACTGGGGCCAACGTCCTGACTTTC.

This clone was observed many times. The gene calls are TRBV27 and TRBJ2-1; D gene uncertain. V dropped 2 bases and J dropped 5 bases, with 1 base sitting between them. Germline CDR1 and CDR2: MNHEY and SMNVEV (reference sequence). The CDR3 spans 11 residues. As DNA, the CDR3 is TGTGCCAGCAGTTTAAACAATGAGCAGTTCTTC. Amino acid sequence: CASSLNNEQFF.

The rearrangement uses TRBV2 and TRBJ1-2; 9 positions match TRBD1. This CDR3 comprises 14 residues. Germline trimming cut 9 bases from V and 8 bases from J; bases unmatched to any gene: 13. Per the germline V gene, CDR1 is SNHLY and CDR2 is FYNNEI. The CDR3 DNA follows: TGTGCCAGGGGCGGACTACAGGGGGCGACCGGCTACACCTTC. This translates into CARGGLQGATGYTF.

This clone was found a few times. The V gene is TRBV10-3, the J gene TRBJ2-7; TRBD1 matches at 7 bases. Germline CDR1 and CDR2: ENHRY and SYGVKD. The V segment lost 5 bases and the J segment 0 bases; nucleotides outside the gene matches: 4. The CDR3 length is 14 residues. The CDR3 loop reads CAISQGEHSYEQYF. DNA of the CDR3: TGTGCCATCAGTCAGGGGGAACACTCCTACGAGCAGTACTTC.

The chain carries TRBV5-8 and TRBJ1-2; D is uncertain. The germline CDR1 and CDR2 sequences are SGHTS and YDEGEE. CDR3 length equals 12 residues. V lost 5 bases to trimming and J lost 3 bases, with 8 bases between them. The CDR3 here is CASRFDDYGYTF. DNA of the CDR3: TGTGCCAGCAGGTTTGATGACTATGGCTACACCTTC.

This clone turned up a few times. The chain carries TRBV7-8 and TRBJ2-3, with 7 bases fitting TRBD1. V shed 2 bases and J 4 bases; nucleotides not matched to a gene: 0. CDR3 length equals 13 residues. CDR1 is SGHVS, CDR2 FQNEAQ, per germline. In DNA form, the CDR3 reads TGTGCCAGCAGCTTAAGGGGGCCAGATACGCAGTATTTT. It encodes CASSLRGPDTQYF.

This clone was counted only a few times. This chain connects TRBV7-2 to TRBJ1-2, with D perhaps matching TRBD1 (5 bases). Trimming left V 2 bases short and J 5 bases short, with 12 bases between. The CDR3 length is 14 residues. CDR1 and CDR2 from the germline V gene are SGHTA and FQGNSA. The CDR3 reads CASSLMGRKYGYTF. The CDR3 bases are TGTGCCAGCAGCTTAATGGGACGGAAATATGGCTACACCTTC.

The rearrangement joins TRBV23-1 to TRBJ2-7, with D possibly matching TRBD1 (5 bases). TRBV23-1 is an ORF for which the function is uncertain. The CDR3 runs 17 residues. With 3 bases removed from V and 2 bases from J, the gap between germline ends came to 20 bases. Written as DNA, the CDR3 is TGCGCCAGCAGTCACCCCGGGTGGGGCAGTTCAGCCTACGAGCAGTACTTC. Translating it yields CASSHPGWGSSAYEQYF.

This rearrangement joins TRBV5-1 to TRBJ1-1; 11 bases match TRBD1. Looked up from germline, CDR1 is SGHRS and CDR2 is YFSETQ. This CDR3 has 15 residues. After removal of 4 bases from V and 3 bases from J, the junction contained 5 bases not matched to a gene. This chain's CDR3 is CASSVAGQGDTEAFF. The DNA for the CDR3 is TGCGCCAGCAGCGTAGCGGGACAGGGGGACACTGAAGCTTTCTTT.

This chain joins TRBV18 and TRBJ2-7; D possibly uses TRBD1 or TRBD2 (5 bases each). The length of the CDR3 is 14 residues. Deletions cut 4 bases from V and 1 base from J, with 11 bases between. Germline lookup yields CDR1 KGHSH and CDR2 LQKENI. In DNA form, the CDR3 reads TGTGCCAGCTCACGAGGCAGGGAGTCCTACGAGCAGTACTTC. Protein product: CASSRGRESYEQYF.

The V call is TRBV7-2, the J call TRBJ2-5; 9 nucleotides align to TRBD2. CDR3 length: 14 residues. Germline-derived CDR1 and CDR2 are SGHTA and FQGNSA. The trim removed 2 bases at V and 6 bases at J, leaving 4 bases unmatched. The CDR3 reads CASSLSLAGKTQYF. The CDR3 DNA reads as TGTGCCAGCAGCTTATCTCTAGCGGGAAAGACCCAGTACTTC.

The gene calls are TRBV30 and TRBJ1-5, with D hard to call. The CDR3 has 13 residues. Trimming cost V 2 bases and J 1 base, with 6 bases left between them. Germline V gene lookup returns CDR1 GTSNPN and CDR2 SVGIG (reference sequence). This chain's CDR3 is CAWSSDSNQPQHF. The CDR3 bases are TGTGCCTGGAGTAGCGACAGCAATCAGCCCCAGCATTTT.

The gene calls are TRBV5-4 and TRBJ1-1; possible D gene TRBD1, 6 bases. V lost 0 bases, J lost 11 bases, and 14 bases lay in between. CDR1 and CDR2 from the germline V gene are SGHNT and YYREEE (reference sequence). CDR3 size: 13 residues. The CDR3 sequence is CASSLEGQRGAFF. In nucleotides, the CDR3 is TGTGCCAGCAGCTTGGAGGGACAACGGGGGGCTTTCTTT.

This clone was seen a few times. The genes are TRBV27 and TRBJ2-7, with a weak D call TRBD2 (6 bases). V shed 6 bases and J shed 3 bases, with 12 bases lying between them. The germline gives CDR1 MNHEY, CDR2 SMNVEV (reference sequence). CDR3 length: 13 amino acids. The CDR3 coding sequence is TGTGCCAGCAGCAGGGCGGGGAACTACGAGCAGTACTTC. Translated, it gives CASSRAGNYEQYF.

J is TRBJ2-3 and V is TRBV2, with D perhaps assigned TRBD1 or TRBD2 (6 bases each). Trimming pared 6 bases from V and 5 bases from J, leaving 21 bases between. The CDR3 has 16 residues. Germline V gene data show CDR1 as SNHLY and CDR2 as FYNNEI. CDR3 loop: CASSASAGRQEDTQYF. In DNA, the CDR3 is TGTGCCAGCAGCGCCTCTGCCGGGAGACAGGAAGATACGCAGTATTTT.